This T cell receptor (beta chain) was captured by sequencing in a study of T cell responses to AZD1222 COVID-19 vaccine. Here immunoSEQ multiplex PCR was the method, and the copy in TCRdb shows in-frame clones only, minus some. The sample carries some 120,000 clones, more than 70% recorded once. Looked up from germline, CDR1 is SQVTM and CDR2 is ANQGSEA. The CDR3 extends over 15 amino acids. V was clipped by 6 bases and J by 2 bases; unmatched bases: 8. The sequenced sample was peripheral blood, obtained on day 0 of AZD1222 vaccination. This sequence joins TRBV29-1 and TRBJ2-3, with 10 bases that match TRBD2. The sequence was obtained from an adult in good health. The CDR3 sequence is CSVAERGGLTDTQYF. CDR3 nucleotides: TGCAGCGTCGCCGAGCGGGGGGGCCTCACAGATACGCAGTATTTT.